A selection of T cell receptor beta chains follows, all from one sample in a study of blood T cell repertoires in COVID-19. The repertoire was sequenced with immunoSEQ multiplex PCR; TCRdb's copy has only in-frame clones and lacks some. The sample contains fewer than 90,000 clones, 84% of which appear only once. Source material: peripheral blood. Every receptor here comes from a human donor in a cohort sampled during active COVID-19. The CDR3 runs from the conserved cysteine through the conserved F or W. D genes are given only for firm matches. Rows give clone size only sometimes, using once, few, many, or a class for an expanded clone.

D gene	clone size	V gene	J gene	CDR3 protein	CDR3 DNA
TRBD1	NA	TRBV11-2	TRBJ2-7	CASSLKARDRGLYEQYF	TGTGCCAGCAGCTTAAAAGCCCGGGACAGGGGATTATACGAGCAGTACTTC
NA	NA	TRBV28	TRBJ2-7	CASKPGGKSYEQYF	TGTGCCAGCAAGCCCGGCGGGAAATCCTACGAGCAGTACTTC
NA	few	TRBV11-3	TRBJ2-7	CASSLGGPTGEQYF	TGTGCCAGCAGCTTAGGGGGCCCTACAGGCGAGCAGTACTTC
NA	NA	TRBV15	TRBJ2-5	CATRERAAGGETQYF	TGTGCCACCAGGGAGCGCGCTGCAGGGGGGGAGACCCAGTACTTC
TRBD2	NA	TRBV7-7	TRBJ2-5	CASSFGLAGAGQETQYF	TGTGCTAGCAGCTTCGGCCTAGCGGGAGCTGGGCAAGAGACCCAGTACTTC
NA	NA	TRBV6-5	TRBJ2-7	CASRPGGGNEQYF	TGTGCCAGCAGACCCGGGGGAGGAAACGAGCAGTACTTC
NA	NA	TRBV27	TRBJ1-2	CASSLKRETYGYTF	TGTGCCAGCAGCTTAAAGAGGGAGACCTATGGCTACACCTTC
TRBD2	NA	TRBV28	TRBJ2-3	CASSPAGGSGTDTQYF	TGTGCCAGCAGTCCCGCCGGCGGGAGCGGAACAGATACGCAGTATTTT
NA	NA	TRBV15	TRBJ2-7	CATSRVQGYEQYF	TGTGCCACCAGCAGAGTCCAGGGCTACGAGCAGTACTTC
NA	NA	TRBV7-8	TRBJ1-5	CASSLAHFQPQHF	TGTGCCAGCAGCTTAGCGCACTTTCAGCCCCAGCATTTT
NA	NA	TRBV13	TRBJ1-1	CASSFSAGRTEAFF	TGTGCCAGCAGCTTCTCCGCGGGACGCACTGAAGCTTTCTTT
NA	NA	TRBV7-2	TRBJ2-7	CASSFGGNSYEQYF	TGTGCCAGCAGCTTCGGCGGGAACTCCTACGAGCAGTACTTC
NA	NA	TRBV7-8	TRBJ1-2	CASSPDQGTGGYTF	TGTGCCAGCAGCCCGGACCAGGGGACGGGCGGCTACACCTTC
TRBD1	few	TRBV6-5	TRBJ1-2	CASSYRDRDYGYTF	TGTGCCAGCAGTTACCGGGACAGGGACTATGGCTACACCTTC
NA	NA	TRBV4-1	TRBJ1-2	CASSQAPNIESYGYTF	TGCGCCAGCAGCCAAGCTCCTAATATCGAGAGCTATGGCTACACCTTC
NA	NA	TRBV18	TRBJ2-5	CASSFPRGETQYF	TGTGCCAGCTCGTTTCCACGCGGGGAGACCCAGTACTTC
NA	NA	TRBV6-5	TRBJ1-4	CASSGLRGGEKLFF	TGTGCCAGCAGCGGTTTGAGGGGAGGAGAAAAACTGTTTTTT
TRBD2	NA	TRBV15	TRBJ2-1	CATSYTVEARGGYNEQFF	TGTGCCACCAGCTACACCGTGGAGGCACGGGGGGGATACAATGAGCAGTTCTTC
TRBD2	NA	TRBV5-1	TRBJ2-7	CASSDSGTSGSAQYF	TGCGCCAGCAGCGACTCTGGGACTAGCGGGAGTGCGCAGTACTTC
TRBD1	NA	TRBV3-1/TRBV3-2	TRBJ2-2	CASSQGTGGVGELFF	TGTGCCAGCAGCCAAGGGACAGGGGGTGTCGGGGAGCTGTTTTTT
TRBD1	NA	TRBV6-5	TRBJ1-2	CASSLSGQSNYGYTF	TGTGCCAGCAGTCTCTCGGGACAGTCTAACTATGGCTACACCTTC
NA	NA	TRBV5-1	TRBJ1-1	CASRVAGITEAFF	TGCGCCAGCAGGGTGGCAGGGATCACTGAAGCTTTCTTT
TRBD2	NA	TRBV14	TRBJ2-1	CASSQEGWGGSYNEQFF	TGTGCCAGCAGCCAAGAGGGTTGGGGGGGCTCCTACAATGAGCAGTTCTTC
TRBD1	NA	TRBV6-5	TRBJ2-5	CASVGQGRETQYF	TGTGCCAGCGTAGGACAGGGGAGGGAGACCCAGTACTTC
NA	once	TRBV19	TRBJ1-2	CASKEVNRRAINYGYTF	TGTGCCAGTAAGGAAGTGAATCGGAGAGCGATTAACTATGGCTACACCTTC
NA	NA	TRBV7-9	TRBJ2-1	CASSLLGLQDNEQFF	TGTGCCAGCAGCTTACTAGGACTACAGGACAATGAGCAGTTCTTC
NA	NA	TRBV5-1	TRBJ2-7	CASSLATAYEQYF	TGCGCCAGCAGCCTAGCGACCGCCTACGAGCAGTACTTC
TRBD1	NA	TRBV5-1	TRBJ1-2	CASSPTGIYGYTF	TGCGCCAGCAGCCCGACAGGGATCTATGGCTACACCTTC
NA	NA	TRBV6-5	TRBJ2-7	CASRRGGGPYEQYF	TGTGCCAGCAGGAGGGGGGGCGGTCCCTACGAGCAGTACTTC
TRBD1	NA	TRBV5-1	TRBJ2-2	CASLPAGTGAGGELFF	TGCGCCAGCCTCCCGGCGGGGACAGGGGCAGGCGGGGAGCTGTTTTTT
NA	NA	TRBV5-6	TRBJ1-1	CASSLGAQGVGTEAFF	TGTGCCAGCAGCTTGGGGGCGCAGGGCGTGGGCACTGAAGCTTTCTTT
TRBD1	once	TRBV29-1	TRBJ2-7	CSARRTGGAGYEQYF	TGCAGCGCTCGCCGGACAGGGGGCGCAGGCTACGAGCAGTACTTC
NA	NA	TRBV29-1	TRBJ2-5	CSVEPYLQETQYF	TGCAGCGTTGAACCGTACCTACAAGAGACCCAGTACTTC
TRBD1	NA	TRBV2	TRBJ1-1	CASTYRTGSPEAFF	TGTGCCAGCACTTACCGGACAGGGTCCCCTGAAGCTTTCTTT
TRBD1	NA	TRBV28	TRBJ2-7	CASSKAGTGGGEQYF	TGTGCCAGCAGCAAGGCCGGGACAGGGGGGGGCGAGCAGTACTTC
NA	NA	TRBV2	TRBJ1-1	CASIREGNTEAFF	TGTGCCAGCATAAGGGAGGGTAACACTGAAGCTTTCTTT
TRBD1	NA	TRBV6-4	TRBJ1-1	CASSRGTENTEAFF	TGTGCCAGCAGTCGCGGGACAGAGAACACTGAAGCTTTCTTT
TRBD2	NA	TRBV3-1/TRBV3-2	TRBJ2-7	CASSLLAGGSYEQYF	TGTGCCAGCAGCCTACTAGCGGGGGGCTCCTACGAGCAGTACTTC
NA	NA	TRBV29-1	TRBJ2-5	CSVGRGEETQYF	TGCAGCGTGGGAAGGGGCGAAGAGACCCAGTACTTC
TRBD2	NA	TRBV2	TRBJ2-7	CASTEAGAGEQYF	TGTGCCAGCACGGAAGCGGGAGCCGGCGAGCAGTACTTC
NA	NA	TRBV14	TRBJ2-7	CASSLQLTEQYF	TGTGCCAGCAGCCTCCAGTTAACCGAGCAGTACTTC
NA	NA	TRBV2	TRBJ1-5	CASSEESDQPQHF	TGTGCCAGCAGTGAGGAGTCGGATCAGCCCCAGCATTTT
TRBD1	NA	TRBV2	TRBJ1-5	CASSGDRGNQPQHF	TGTGCCAGCAGCGGGGACAGGGGCAATCAGCCCCAGCATTTT
NA	NA	TRBV20-1	TRBJ2-7	CSAAGEYEQYF	TGCAGTGCCGCCGGGGAGTACGAGCAGTACTTC
NA	NA	TRBV20-1	TRBJ1-1	CSASFGERRAEAFF	TGCAGTGCTAGTTTTGGGGAGAGGAGGGCTGAAGCTTTCTTT